These 31 T cell receptor beta chains originate from one sample sequenced in a study of T cells in Graves' hyperthyroidism and ophthalmopathy. The TCR beta CDR3 regions underwent amplification using RNA transcripts as the source. TCR CDR3 underwent first-round RT-PCR with the HTBI primer set. Via MiXCR, TCRdb re-called the multiplex PCR reads, giving one row per CDR3 protein. The sample holds 300,000 to 450,000 distinct CDR3 sequences, about 14% seen once. The sample consisted of blood. All receptors come from a woman in her 30s with Graves' ophthalmopathy.

V usage is TRBV9 and J usage is TRBJ1-4, with 8 bases lining up with TRBD1. CDR3 length: 14 residues. J gave up 7 bases and V 4 bases, and 6 bases lay outside the gene matches. The germline V gene encodes CDR1 SGDLS and CDR2 YYNGEE. DNA for the CDR3: TGTGCCAGCAGCATAGGCCAGGGGGCTGAAAAACTGTTTTTT. Amino acids: CASSIGQGAEKLFF.

This clonotype has at least ten counts. This sequence joins TRBV5-1 and TRBJ1-1; D is ambiguous. Trimming stripped 0 bases from V and 4 bases from J, with 4 bases between. CDR1 SGHRS and CDR2 YFSETQ come from the germline V gene. This CDR3 comprises 12 residues. The CDR3 nucleotides read TGCGCCAGCAGCTTGGCGAGCACTGAAGCTTTCTTT. This gives the protein CASSLASTEAFF.

This clonotype was seen many times. This chain connects TRBV7-2 to TRBJ2-7; D perhaps matches TRBD1 (5 bases). Trimming stripped 2 bases from V and 5 bases from J, with 19 bases between. The germline V gene encodes CDR1 SGHTA and CDR2 FQGNSA. The length of the CDR3 is 16 residues. The CDR3 bases are TGTGCCAGCAGCTTAAGGGCCACAGGTCGCTTGCACGAGCAGTACTTC. Translation: CASSLRATGRLHEQYF.

This clonotype was counted at least ten times. This sequence joins TRBV4-1 and TRBJ2-5; unclear D gene. The CDR3 sequence is 15 residues long. With 4 bases removed from V and 2 bases from J, the gap between germline ends came to 14 bases. CDR1 is MGHRA and CDR2 is YSYEKL in the germline V gene. In DNA, the CDR3 is TGCGCCAGCAGCCCCCCCGGATTACTTCAAGAGACCCAGTACTTC. Translation gives CASSPPGLLQETQYF.

This clonotype was counted ten times or more. This chain links TRBV24-1 with TRBJ1-2; D not resolved. Per germline, CDR1 KGHDR and CDR2 SFDVKD. Trimming shortened V by 4 bases and J by 4 bases, and 9 bases separated the two germline ends. This CDR3 region has 13 residues. This CDR3 is CATSERNPYGYTF. CDR3 nucleotide sequence: TGTGCCACCAGTGAACGCAACCCCTATGGCTACACCTTC.

This clonotype was found many times. V gene TRBV20-1 combines with J gene TRBJ1-2; the D gene is possibly TRBD1 (6 bases). The CDR3 is 16 amino acids. The ends were cut back, 5 bases at V and 4 bases at J, with 23 bases in the middle. Germline V CDR1 and CDR2: DFQATT, SNEGSKA (reference sequence). CDR3 nucleotides: TGCAGTGCTCCAGCAAAATCCGGGACATACTCCTATGGCTACACCTTC. Protein sequence: CSAPAKSGTYSYGYTF.

The chain carries TRBV30 and TRBJ1-2; the D is unclear. Trimming took 2 bases from V and 8 from J, leaving 3 bases between them. CDR3 length: 9 amino acids. Germline V CDR1 and CDR2: GTSNPN, SVGIG (reference sequence). DNA for the CDR3: TGTGCCTGGAGTCCGGGCTACACCTTC. Its protein product is CAWSPGYTF.

The sample holds many counts of this clonotype. The chain links TRBV5-6 to TRBJ2-3; D is perhaps TRBD1 (7 bases). The CDR3 extends over 18 amino acids. V shed 2 bases and J shed 0 bases, with 19 bases lying between them. Germline CDR1 and CDR2: SGHDT and YYEEEE. The CDR3 region is CASSFVAGTVSSTDTQYF. CDR3 in DNA: TGTGCCAGCAGCTTCGTGGCGGGGACAGTATCTAGCACAGATACGCAGTATTTT. Full variable domain (rest looked up from reference TRBV5-6 and TRBJ2-3): DAGVTQSPTHLIKTRGQQVTLRCSPKSGHDTVSWYQQALGQGPQFIFQYYEEEERQRGNFPDRFSGHQFPNYSSELNVNALLLGDSALYLCASSFVAGTVSSTDTQYFGPGTRLTVL.

This clonotype was recorded many times. CDR3 coding DNA: TGCAGTGCTTCCCCGACTACGCCACGCACAGATACGCAGTATTTT. The encoded protein is CSASPTTPRTDTQYF. V and J are TRBV20-1 and TRBJ2-3; possibly TRBD2 for D (5 bases). The CDR3 is made up of 15 amino acids. Trimming took 5 bases from V and 1 from J, leaving 16 bases between them. The V gene's germline CDR1 is DFQATT and CDR2 SNEGSKA (reference sequence).

This clonotype was counted at least ten times. The chain uses TRBV30 and TRBJ2-6, with D maybe TRBD1 (6 bases). Germline CDR1 reads GTSNPN; CDR2 reads SVGIG (reference sequence). The CDR3 extends over 18 amino acids. Trimming took off 4 bases at V and 2 bases at J, with 21 bases between the two ends. CDR3 in amino acids: CAWIHPGTPQAGANVLTF. The CDR3 coding sequence is TGTGCCTGGATCCACCCCGGGACACCTCAGGCTGGGGCCAACGTCCTGACTTTC.

This clonotype showed up many times. DNA for the CDR3: TGCAGTGCTAGAGCTGGGGCCGGGAACACTGAAGCTTTCTTT. This sequence encodes CSARAGAGNTEAFF. V is TRBV20-1 and J is TRBJ1-1; tentatively, D is TRBD1 (5 bases). V was cut by 1 base and J by 1 base, with 10 bases left in between. CDR1 DFQATT and CDR2 SNEGSKA come from the germline V gene (reference sequence). The CDR3 extends over 14 amino acids.

V and J are TRBV12-3 or TRBV12-4 and TRBJ2-2; D possibly matches TRBD1 or TRBD2 (5 bases each). This CDR3 is built from 17 residues. Trimming removed 8 bases at V and 9 bases at J, with 28 bases between. The CDR3 here is CASLQRFGAPDGRELFF. DNA of the CDR3: TGTGCCAGCCTCCAGCGATTCGGGGCCCCAGACGGCCGGGAGCTGTTTTTT.

The sample holds many counts of this clonotype. V usage is TRBV28 and J usage is TRBJ1-2, with 7 bases fitting TRBD1. V shed 0 bases and J 6 bases; nucleotides not matched to a gene: 4. The CDR3 is made up of 14 amino acids. Germline values: CDR1 MDHEN, CDR2 SYDVKM. The CDR3: CASSLWDRYHGYTF. DNA for the CDR3: TGTGCCAGCAGTTTATGGGACAGGTACCATGGCTACACCTTC.

This chain uses TRBV15 with TRBJ2-7; D is ambiguous. CDR3 size: 14 residues. V gave up 0 bases and J gave up 2 bases, with 8 bases separating them. Germline CDR1 is LNHNV and CDR2 is YYDKDF (reference sequence). CDR3 coding DNA: TGTGCCACCAGCAGAGAAGGGTTACCCTACGAGCAGTACTTC. It translates to CATSREGLPYEQYF.

This clonotype was counted only a few times. This may be a read error: a much more frequent sequence differs by one nucleotide. J is TRBJ2-7 and V is TRBV7-3; D is possibly TRBD1 or TRBD2 (6 bases each). Trimming pared 0 bases from V and 9 bases from J, leaving 15 bases between. The CDR3 length is 14 residues. Germline-derived CDR1 and CDR2 are SGHTA and FQGTGA. CDR3 in DNA: TGTGCCAGCAGCTTAACGGGTCTAGGGGGAGGGCAGTACTTC. This codes for CASSLTGLGGGQYF.

This clonotype was recorded many times. V usage is TRBV7-2 and J usage is TRBJ2-7, with TRBD2 matching over 11 bases. With V trimmed by 1 base and J by 7 bases, 18 bases remained unmatched. The CDR3 runs 19 residues. In germline, CDR1 is SGHTA, CDR2 FQGNSA. CDR3 sequence (DNA): TGTGCCAGCAGCTTAGAAGCGGGGTCGCTAGCGGGGGGTCTAGGTGAGCAGTACTTC. Translating gives CASSLEAGSLAGGLGEQYF.

This clonotype was detected ten times or more. The J gene is TRBJ2-7, the V gene TRBV6-1; 11 bases fit TRBD1. Looked up from germline, CDR1 is MNHNS and CDR2 is SASEGT. The ends lost 7 bases at V and 3 bases at J; junction bases unmatched: 5. This CDR3 region has 14 residues. CDR3 sequence: CASKEGTGGYEQYF. CDR3 nucleotide sequence: TGTGCCAGCAAGGAAGGGACAGGGGGCTACGAGCAGTACTTC.

This clonotype was detected many times. The V and J genes are TRBV27 and TRBJ1-2; the match to TRBD1 covers 7 bases. The germline gives CDR1 MNHEY, CDR2 SMNVEV (reference sequence). CDR3 length equals 14 residues. J was trimmed by 4 bases and V by 6 bases; bases with no gene match: 8. The CDR3 sequence is CASSMGQYVYGYTF. The CDR3 DNA reads as TGTGCCAGCAGCATGGGACAGTACGTCTATGGCTACACCTTC.

Note on this clonotype: One junction end disagrees with the germline gene, perhaps due to a read error. V is TRBV5-6 and J is TRBJ2-3, with 7 bases fitting TRBD2. Per the germline V gene, CDR1 is SGHDT and CDR2 is YYEEEE. There are 17 residues in the CDR3. The CDR3 is CASSQVAGVGGGDTQYF. The CDR3 nucleotides are TGCGCCAGCAGCCAAGTTGCGGGGGTCGGGGGTGGAGATACGCAGTATTTT.

The chain combines TRBV19 with TRBJ1-5; maybe TRBD1 (5 bases). This CDR3 is built from 15 residues. Looked up from germline, CDR1 is LNHDA and CDR2 is SQIVND (reference sequence). V lost 7 bases and J 0 bases, leaving 13 bases between the germline ends. The CDR3 DNA sequence: TGTGCCAGTAATAAGGGGTCCTATAGCAATCAGCCCCAGCATTTT. Translation: CASNKGSYSNQPQHF.

V usage is TRBV4-1 and J usage is TRBJ1-6; TRBD1 is a possible D gene (6 bases). The CDR3 totals 19 residues. V was shortened by 2 bases and J by 5 bases, with 22 bases between the two germline ends. Per the germline V gene, CDR1 is MGHRA and CDR2 is YSYEKL. The CDR3 reads CASSQREARRYRDNSPLHF. In nucleotides, the CDR3 is TGCGCCAGCAGCCAACGGGAGGCCAGACGTTACAGGGATAATTCACCCCTCCACTTT.

This clonotype was detected only a few times. The chain couples TRBV7-9 to TRBJ1-4; D ambiguous. This CDR3 is built from 17 residues. V was cut by 5 bases and J by 5 bases, with 21 bases left in between. Germline-derived CDR1 and CDR2 are SEHNR and FQNEAQ (reference sequence). Here the CDR3 DNA reads TGTGCCAGCAGCAAGACGGGTGGGCCCTACCACAATGAAAAACTGTTTTTT. Protein sequence: CASSKTGGPYHNEKLFF.

V gene TRBV7-6 combines with J gene TRBJ1-3; D is perhaps TRBD1 (6 bases). The CDR3 has 19 amino acids. Trimming removed 5 bases from V and 1 base from J, with 24 bases in between. Germline V lookup: CDR1 SGHVS, CDR2 FNYEAQ. CDR3 sequence: CASSPGVSRGRFSGNTIYF. The DNA for the CDR3 is TGTGCCAGCAGCCCCGGAGTTAGCCGGGGGCGATTTTCTGGAAACACCATATATTTT.

This clonotype was seen many times. The chain uses TRBV6-2 or TRBV6-3 and TRBJ1-5; 8 bases fit TRBD1. Per the germline V gene, CDR1 is MNHEY and CDR2 is SVGEGT. The CDR3 is made up of 16 amino acids. V gave up 7 bases and J gave up 3 bases; unmatched junction bases: 11. In nucleotides, the CDR3 is TGTGCCAGCAATGTGGACAGGGACGACTACAATCAGCCCCAGCATTTT. Its protein is CASNVDRDDYNQPQHF.

There are many counts of this clonotype. This sequence joins TRBV9 and TRBJ2-3; D is uncertain. This CDR3 has 12 amino acids. Germline V CDR1 and CDR2: SGDLS, YYNGEE. V dropped 3 bases and J dropped 3 bases, with 5 bases sitting between them. CDR3 protein: CASSALTDTQYF. For the CDR3, the DNA is TGTGCCAGCAGCGCTTTAACAGATACGCAGTATTTT.

This clonotype was seen ten or more times. The chain is built from TRBV20-1 and TRBJ2-7; D is possibly TRBD2 (5 bases). This CDR3 is built from 13 residues. V was clipped by 2 bases and J by 4 bases, with 12 bases between them. Germline CDR1 DFQATT, CDR2 SNEGSKA (reference sequence). This CDR3 reads CSARRELGYEQYF. CDR3 coding DNA: TGCAGTGCTAGACGGGAATTGGGGTACGAGCAGTACTTC.

The gene calls are TRBV15 and TRBJ1-5; D is perhaps TRBD1 (5 bases). Germline lookup yields CDR1 LNHNV and CDR2 YYDKDF (reference sequence). The V gene lost 1 base and the J gene lost 5 bases, with 9 bases spanning the gap. The CDR3 consists of 14 residues. The chain's CDR3 is CATSRGGVHQPQHF. In DNA form, the CDR3 reads TGTGCCACCAGCAGAGGAGGGGTCCATCAGCCCCAGCATTTT.

V usage is TRBV10-1 and J usage is TRBJ1-3; no definite D call. The CDR3 length is 13 residues. Between the trimmed V and J ends, which lost 4 bases and 3 bases, there was a span of 7 bases. Germline CDR1 reads WNHNN; CDR2 reads SYGVQD (reference sequence). In DNA, the CDR3 is TGCGCCAGCAGTGGAGGAGATGGAAACACCATATATTTT. Translating gives CASSGGDGNTIYF.

This sequence joins TRBV6-4 and TRBJ2-1, with unresolved D. The germline V and J ends were trimmed by 2 bases and 3 bases, with 20 bases remaining between them. This CDR3 has 18 amino acids. The germline V gene has CDR1 MRHNA and CDR2 SNTAGT. CDR3 region: CASSDPDDPLDHYNEQFF. As DNA, the CDR3 is TGTGCCAGCAGTGACCCCGATGACCCGTTGGACCACTACAATGAGCAGTTCTTC.

There are a few counts of this clonotype. The V and J genes are TRBV20-1 and TRBJ1-4; D gene uncertain. V was clipped by 5 bases and J by 8 bases, with 12 bases between them. Germline V gives CDR1 DFQATT, CDR2 SNEGSKA (reference sequence). This CDR3 is built from 12 residues. The DNA of the CDR3 is TGCAGTGCTGGGGAGGGTCGGGAAAAACTGTTTTTT. Protein: CSAGEGREKLFF.

The V call is TRBV6-2 or TRBV6-3, the J call TRBJ2-2; TRBD2 matches at 8 bases. The CDR3 contains 16 residues. V was clipped by 2 bases and J by 7 bases; unmatched bases: 9. Germline loops: CDR1 MNHEY, CDR2 SVGEGT. CDR3 sequence (DNA): TGTGCCAGCAGTTACGTCCGGGGGGGCCATGACGGGGAGCTGTTTTTT. Protein product: CASSYVRGGHDGELFF.